A selection of T cell receptor beta chains follows, all from one sample in a study of blood T cell repertoires in COVID-19. Assay: immunoSEQ multiplex PCR; the TCRdb copy retains only in-frame clones and omits some. The sample yields roughly 69,000 clones, 86% seen once. Sequenced: peripheral blood. The receptors were gathered from a man aged 45-65 years with active COVID-19. Each CDR3 is given with its conserved first and last residue. The order of the fields is J gene, clone size, V gene, D gene, CDR3 DNA, CDR3 protein. D genes are given only for firm matches. Expanded clones are given a class, and other clones once, few, many or no size at all.

>TRBJ1-4|NA|TRBV6-4|TRBD1
TGTGCCAGCAGTGTCCACAGGGGGCGGACTAATGAAAAACTGTTTTTT
CASSVHRGRTNEKLFF
>TRBJ1-5|NA|TRBV12-3/TRBV12-4|NA
TGTGCCAGCAGTACGAAGGGGGTGCAGCCCCAGCATTTT
CASSTKGVQPQHF
>TRBJ1-2|few|TRBV5-1|NA
TGCGCCAGCAGCTTGGAGACAGTTAACTATGGCTACACCTTC
CASSLETVNYGYTF
>TRBJ1-3|NA|TRBV28|NA
TGTGCCAGCTTACTAGCACCGGGTAACTCCGGAAACACCATATATTTT
CASLLAPGNSGNTIYF
>TRBJ2-7|medium-sized|TRBV6-2/TRBV6-3|TRBD1
TGTGCCAGCAGTTACGGGGTCGAGAAGGGGGCCCAGAACTTC
CASSYGVEKGAQNF
>TRBJ2-3|few|TRBV2|TRBD2
TGTGCCAGCAGTGGTCCACTAGCGGGGAGGTCAGATACGCAGTATTTT
CASSGPLAGRSDTQYF
>TRBJ1-1|NA|TRBV12-3/TRBV12-4|NA
TGTGCCAGCAGCCGGAGAAACACTGAAGCTTTCTTT
CASSRRNTEAFF
>TRBJ2-3|NA|TRBV19|NA
TGTGCCAGTAATTTTGGAGAAGATACGCAGTATTTT
CASNFGEDTQYF
>TRBJ1-2|NA|TRBV6-5|NA
TGTGCCAGCAGTTACTTGGTGACGCTTCCTAGCTATGGCTACACCTTC
CASSYLVTLPSYGYTF
>TRBJ2-3|NA|TRBV2|TRBD1
TGTGCCAGCAGTGAGGGGGACAGGGCGGCAGATACGCAGTATTTT
CASSEGDRAADTQYF
>TRBJ1-1|NA|TRBV24-1|NA
TGTGCCACCAGGAGTAGCATGAACACTGAAGCTTTCTTT
CATRSSMNTEAFF
>TRBJ1-1|NA|TRBV7-9|NA
TGTGCCAGCAGCCCATCACCCAGGTTGGGTTACACTGAAGCTTTCTTT
CASSPSPRLGYTEAFF
>TRBJ2-7|few|TRBV6-5|NA
TGTGCCAGCAGTTACAGCGGAAGCGGTTCCTACGAGCAGTACTTC
CASSYSGSGSYEQYF
>TRBJ2-1|NA|TRBV19|TRBD2
TGTGCCAGTAGTGTAGAGATACTAGCGAACAATGAGCAGTTCTTC
CASSVEILANNEQFF